The 14 T cell receptor beta chains listed next were all sequenced from one sample in a study of vaccination effects on CD4 cells after COVID-19. Assay used: immunoSEQ multiplex PCR; TCRdb lists only in-frame clones, some missing. The table lists 20,000 to 30,000 clones, roughly 70% of them singletons. Antigen-specific CD4+ T cells were expanded (with viral peptide pools) by the ViraFEST assay ahead of sequencing. With approximately 10 days of culture completed, CD4+ T cells were isolated. Two doses of either BNT162b2 or mRNA-1273 were given to each participant. For these receptors, no antigen is known. This sample comprised CD4+ T cells from PBMCs cultured with SARS-CoV-2 spike peptides, obtained after COVID-19 vaccination. The receptors shown here come from a human donor who received a COVID-19 vaccine.

This clone was seen a few times. The V call is TRBV12-3 or TRBV12-4, the J call TRBJ1-1; D is perhaps TRBD1 (5 bases). The V and J ends lost 0 bases and 10 bases respectively, with 12 bases between them. The CDR3 runs to 13 residues. The CDR3 nucleotides are TGTGCCAGCAGTTTAGCGCGGGGGGTGGTAGCTTTCTTT. Translated: CASSLARGVVAFF.

The V gene is TRBV5-1, the J gene TRBJ2-5; D possibly corresponds to TRBD1 (6 bases). With 4 bases removed from V and 4 bases from J, the gap between germline ends came to 14 bases. Germline V gives CDR1 SGHRS, CDR2 YFSETQ. CDR3 length: 14 residues. This CDR3 reads CASSTRDTGETQYF. CDR3 bases: TGCGCCAGCAGCACACGGGACACAGGAGAGACCCAGTACTTC.

The sample holds one count of this clone. The chain couples TRBV7-9 to TRBJ2-5, with unresolved D. V lost 4 bases and J lost 4, with 7 bases in between. Germline lookup yields CDR1 SEHNR and CDR2 FQNEAQ (reference sequence). The CDR3 sequence is 12 residues long. This CDR3 reads CASSSITETQYF. CDR3 in DNA: TGTGCCAGCAGCTCGATCACAGAGACCCAGTACTTC. Full variable domain (outside the CDR3, taken from reference TRBV7-9 and TRBJ2-5): DTGVSQNPRHKITKRGQNVTFRCDPISEHNRLYWYRQTLGQGPEFLTYFQNEAQLEKSRLLSDRFSAERPKGSFSTLEIQRTEQGDSAMYLCASSSITETQYFGPGTRLLVL.

This chain joins TRBV29-1 and TRBJ2-7; the D call may be TRBD1 or TRBD2 (5 bases each). The CDR3 is 12 amino acids. V lost 4 bases to trimming and J lost 2 bases, with 9 bases between them. Germline assignment: CDR1 SQVTM and CDR2 ANQGSEA. This CDR3 is CSVVGGTYEQYF. CDR3 coding DNA: TGCAGCGTTGTTGGGGGAACCTACGAGCAGTACTTC.

The chain has TRBV11-2 and TRBJ2-2, with no clear D. In germline, CDR1 is SGHAT, CDR2 FQNNGV. This CDR3 is built from 16 residues. Trimming cost V 5 bases and J 2 bases, with 15 bases left between them. The CDR3 DNA is TGTGCCAGCAGCCCCGCCGGACCAAAAAACACCGGGGAGCTGTTTTTT. Residues: CASSPAGPKNTGELFF. The full variable domain, with the rest looked up from reference TRBV11-2 and TRBJ2-2, is EAGVAQSPRYKIIEKRQSVAFWCNPISGHATLYWYQQILGQGPKLLIQFQNNGVVDDSQLPKDRFSAERLKGVDSTLKIQPAKLEDSAVYLCASSPAGPKNTGELFFGEGSRLTVL.

The rearrangement uses TRBV4-1 and TRBJ2-1; 8 bases fit TRBD1. The CDR3 is made up of 17 amino acids. Trimming removed 1 base from V and 8 bases from J; junction bases left unmatched: 13. Germline CDR1 and CDR2: MGHRA and YSYEKL. CDR3 loop: CASSQGYLDRVTHEQFF. In DNA form, the CDR3 reads TGCGCCAGCAGCCAAGGCTATCTGGACAGGGTTACCCATGAGCAGTTCTTC.

V is TRBV5-5 and J is TRBJ2-1; 8 positions match TRBD1. Trimming took 2 bases from V and 10 from J; bases not matched to a gene: 8. Germline V gives CDR1 SGHKS, CDR2 YYEKEE (reference sequence). The CDR3 runs to 14 residues. CDR3: CASSLDRGGWEQFF. In nucleotides, the CDR3 is TGTGCCAGCAGCTTAGACAGGGGTGGGTGGGAGCAGTTCTTC.

The rearrangement uses TRBV4-2 and TRBJ2-2; D might be TRBD1 (7 bases). The CDR3 totals 16 residues. Germline CDR1 reads LGHNA; CDR2 reads YNFKEQ. Trimming pared 4 bases from V and 4 bases from J, leaving 16 bases between. Here the CDR3 DNA reads TGTGCCAGCAGCCGAGAAGGGACAGCGGGCACCGGGGAGCTGTTTTTT. As protein: CASSREGTAGTGELFF.

V usage is TRBV5-6 and J usage is TRBJ2-1; no definite D call. The CDR3 totals 15 residues. Germline CDR1 reads SGHDT; CDR2 reads YYEEEE. Trimming stripped 2 bases from V and 0 bases from J, with 9 bases between. CDR3 in amino acids: CASSFRASSYNEQFF. In DNA, the CDR3 is TGTGCCAGCAGCTTCCGGGCGAGCTCCTACAATGAGCAGTTCTTC.

The J gene is TRBJ2-3, the V gene TRBV5-1; D is unresolved. This CDR3 is built from 14 residues. Germline V CDR1 and CDR2: SGHRS, YFSETQ. The V gene lost 0 bases and the J gene lost 0 bases, with 5 bases spanning the gap. The CDR3 region has the DNA TGCGCCAGCAGCTTGGGACAAAGCACAGATACGCAGTATTTT. This sequence encodes CASSLGQSTDTQYF.

This clone was counted between two and nine times. The rearrangement links TRBV7-2 to TRBJ1-1; D gene uncertain. The CDR3 totals 14 residues. The V end was cut by 7 bases, the J end by 1 base, with 13 bases between. The germline CDR1 and CDR2 sequences are SGHTA and FQGNSA. The CDR3 DNA sequence: TGTGCCAGCAACTCCATCGCCACGAACACTGAAGCTTTCTTT. Its protein is CASNSIATNTEAFF.

The genes are TRBV18 and TRBJ2-5, with D perhaps matching TRBD2 (6 bases). There are 14 residues in the CDR3. Germline CDR1 KGHSH, CDR2 LQKENI. The germline V and J ends were trimmed by 2 bases and 5 bases, with 12 bases remaining between them. The CDR3 reads CASSPGRTKETQYF. CDR3 nucleotide sequence: TGTGCCAGCTCACCAGGGAGGACGAAGGAGACCCAGTACTTC.

V and J are TRBV11-3 and TRBJ2-3, with 11 nucleotides matching TRBD2. Germline-derived CDR1 and CDR2 are SGHNT and YENEEA. The CDR3 consists of 15 residues. Germline trimming cut 5 bases from V and 8 bases from J; bases unmatched to any gene: 9. In DNA form, the CDR3 reads TGTGCCAGCAGCCAGGATAGCGGGGGGGCAGGTACGCAGTATTTT. It codes for CASSQDSGGAGTQYF.

V gene TRBV18 combines with J gene TRBJ2-5, with 7 bases lining up with TRBD1. In germline, CDR1 is KGHSH, CDR2 LQKENI. The CDR3 loop spans 13 amino acids. With V trimmed by 5 bases and J by 3 bases, 3 bases remained unmatched. CDR3 amino acids: CASSDRVEETQYF. The DNA for the CDR3 is TGTGCCAGCTCAGACAGGGTTGAAGAGACCCAGTACTTC. Full variable domain (missing parts from reference TRBV18 and TRBJ2-5): NAGVMQNPRHLVRRRGQEARLRCSPMKGHSHVYWYRQLPEEGLKFMVYLQKENIIDESGMPKERFSAEFPKEGPSILRIQQVVRGDSAAYFCASSDRVEETQYFGPGTRLLVL.